This TCR beta chain was observed in a study of vaccination effects on CD4 cells after COVID-19. Whole-study results and caveats: No early post-infection timepoints were available in the study, which also included few convalescent patients.

Sequencing was preceded by expansion of antigen-specific CD4+ T cells with viral peptide pools in the ViraFEST assay. After more than 8 days in culture, the CD4+ T cells were isolated. Negative nucleocapsid antibody tests before and after vaccination confirmed no previous SARS-CoV-2 infection. To note about this clone: What it binds is not known.

With V trimmed by 1 base and J by 6 bases, 0 bases remained unmatched. Looked up from germline, CDR1 is SGHTA and CDR2 is FQGNSA. The CDR3 covers 14 residues. Clones were read by immunoSEQ multiplex PCR, and TCRdb kept only the in-frame ones, dropping some. Seen here are 25,000 or so clones, 73% observed once, and the top ten hold about 4.6%. Sequenced here: CD4+ T cells from PBMCs cultured with SARS-CoV-2 spike peptides, sampled before COVID-19 vaccination. The V and J genes are TRBV7-2 and TRBJ2-3, with 11 bases identical to TRBD2. The sequence derives from a human donor who received a COVID-19 vaccine. CDR3 in DNA: TGTGCCAGCAGCTTAGGACTAGCGGGGGATACGCAGTATTTT. Translating gives CASSLGLAGDTQYF.